This TCR beta chain was identified in a study of CD8 T cells in Susac syndrome. Trimming pared 0 bases from V and 8 bases from J, leaving 17 bases between. This CDR3 comprises 16 residues. Germline assignment: CDR1 LGHDT and CDR2 YNNKEL (reference sequence). RNA, at about 0.45 to 1 ug, was reverse transcribed with random hexamers. TCRdb used MiXCR to reprocess the immunoSEQ multiplex PCR reads, holding one entry per CDR3 protein. The sample holds 120,000 to 150,000 distinct CDR3 sequences, roughly 95% seen once. Through negative isolation, CD4+ and CD8+ T cells were obtained, while TEMRA cells were enriched using FACS.

The sequenced sample consisted of CD4+ T cells from PBMCs. The origin of this receptor is a human donor with multiple sclerosis. This sequence joins TRBV3-1 and TRBJ2-1; perhaps TRBD2 as D (6 bases). CDR3 loop: CASSQDVLAGNHEQFF. The CDR3 DNA reads TGTGCCAGCAGCCAAGATGTACTCGCGGGAAATCATGAGCAGTTCTTC.